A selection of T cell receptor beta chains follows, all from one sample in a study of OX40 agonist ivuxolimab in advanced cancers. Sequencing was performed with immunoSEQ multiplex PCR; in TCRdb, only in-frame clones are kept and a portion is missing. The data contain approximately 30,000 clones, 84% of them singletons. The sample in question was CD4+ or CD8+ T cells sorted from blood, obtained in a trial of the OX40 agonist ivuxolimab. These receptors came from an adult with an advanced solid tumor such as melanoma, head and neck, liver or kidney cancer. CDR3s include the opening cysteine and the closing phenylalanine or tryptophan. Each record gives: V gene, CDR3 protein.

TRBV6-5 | CASSYIGSTEAFF
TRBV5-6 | CASRDRYTGELFF
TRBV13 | CASSRGPYTEAFF
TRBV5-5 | CASSARLGTDTQYF
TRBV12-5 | CASGFSTRDRDNEQFF
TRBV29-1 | CSVAGDRGDQETQYF
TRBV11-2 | CASRVAGGREQYF
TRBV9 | CASSVEQGRDYTDTQYF
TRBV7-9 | CASSSPPGTGDNEQFF
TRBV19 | CASSKQGTSTGELFF
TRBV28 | CASTLRRTPYEQYF
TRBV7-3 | CASSSQDTDTQYF